The clone carrying this TCR beta chain was counted a single time. Its antigen is not identified. Generated by immunoSEQ multiplex PCR, the TCRdb table keeps only in-frame clones and is missing some. The data show about 120,000 clones, 80% to 90% seen once. The CDR3 loop spans 15 amino acids. Germline lookup yields CDR1 SGHTA and CDR2 FQGTGA. Trimming took 3 bases from V and 6 from J; bases not matched to a gene: 7. This entry is derived from a study of T cell responses to AZD1222 COVID-19 vaccine. Study-wide results and caveats: Regions left unmutated in variants are reportedly the target of nearly half of spike-specific TCRs.

Sample: peripheral blood, taken on day 0 of AZD1222 vaccination. The chain has TRBV7-3 and TRBJ2-2; 7 bases match TRBD2. The sequence was obtained from an adult in good health. The CDR3 here is CASSLGAGVAGELFF. The CDR3 nucleotides are TGTGCCAGCAGCTTGGGTGCGGGAGTGGCCGGGGAGCTGTTTTTT.